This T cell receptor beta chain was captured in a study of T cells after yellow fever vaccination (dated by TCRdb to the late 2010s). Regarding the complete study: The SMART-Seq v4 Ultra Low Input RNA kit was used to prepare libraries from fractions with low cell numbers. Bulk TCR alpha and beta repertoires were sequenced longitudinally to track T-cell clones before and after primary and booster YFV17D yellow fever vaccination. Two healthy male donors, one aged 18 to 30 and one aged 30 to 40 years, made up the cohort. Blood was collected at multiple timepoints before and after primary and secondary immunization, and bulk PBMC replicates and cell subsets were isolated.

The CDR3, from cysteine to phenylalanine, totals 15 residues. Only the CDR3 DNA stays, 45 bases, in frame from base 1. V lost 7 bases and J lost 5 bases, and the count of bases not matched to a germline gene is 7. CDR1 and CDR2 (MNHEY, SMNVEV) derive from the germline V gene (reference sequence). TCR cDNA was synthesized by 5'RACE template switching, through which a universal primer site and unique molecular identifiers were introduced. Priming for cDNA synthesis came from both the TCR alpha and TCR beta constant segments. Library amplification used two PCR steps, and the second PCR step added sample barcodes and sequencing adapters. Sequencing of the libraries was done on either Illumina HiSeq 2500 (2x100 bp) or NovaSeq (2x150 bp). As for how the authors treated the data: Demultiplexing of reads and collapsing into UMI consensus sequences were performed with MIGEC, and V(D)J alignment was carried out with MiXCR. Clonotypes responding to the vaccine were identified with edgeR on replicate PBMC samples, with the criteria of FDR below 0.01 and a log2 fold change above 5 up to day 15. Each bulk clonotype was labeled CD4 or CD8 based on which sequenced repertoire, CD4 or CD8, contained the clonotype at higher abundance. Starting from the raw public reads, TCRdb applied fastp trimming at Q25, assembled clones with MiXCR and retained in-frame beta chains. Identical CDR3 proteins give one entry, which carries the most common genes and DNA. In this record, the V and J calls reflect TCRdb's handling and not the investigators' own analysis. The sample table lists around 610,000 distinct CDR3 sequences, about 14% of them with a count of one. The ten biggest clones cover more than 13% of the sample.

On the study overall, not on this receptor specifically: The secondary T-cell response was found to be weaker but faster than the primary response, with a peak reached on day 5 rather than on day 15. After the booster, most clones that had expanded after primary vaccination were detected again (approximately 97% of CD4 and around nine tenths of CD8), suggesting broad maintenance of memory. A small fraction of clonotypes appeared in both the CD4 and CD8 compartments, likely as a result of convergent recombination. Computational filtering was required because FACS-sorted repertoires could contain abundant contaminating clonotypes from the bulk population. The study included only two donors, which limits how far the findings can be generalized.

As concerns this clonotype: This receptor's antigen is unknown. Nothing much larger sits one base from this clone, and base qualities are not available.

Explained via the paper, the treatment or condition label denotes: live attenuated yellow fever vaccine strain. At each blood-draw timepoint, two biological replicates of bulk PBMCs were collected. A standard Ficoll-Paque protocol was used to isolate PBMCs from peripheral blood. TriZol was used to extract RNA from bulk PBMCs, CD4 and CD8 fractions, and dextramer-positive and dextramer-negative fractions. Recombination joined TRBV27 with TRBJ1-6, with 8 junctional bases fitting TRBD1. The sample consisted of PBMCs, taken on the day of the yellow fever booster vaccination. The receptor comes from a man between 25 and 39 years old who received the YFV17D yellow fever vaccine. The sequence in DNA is TGTGCCAGCAAACCCCCAGGGGGCAATAATTCACCCCTCCACTTT. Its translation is CASKPPGGNNSPLHF.